These T cell receptor beta chains were read from a single sample in a study of shared clonotypes between healthy human individuals. Libraries were prepared by immunoSEQ multiplex PCR; TCRdb keeps only in-frame clonotypes and omits some of them. Of approximately 2,300,000 clones in the sample, approximately 90% are singletons; the top ten hold around 0.4%. Sequenced: naive CD4+ T cells from PBMCs. The receptors were gathered from a man between 18 and 35 years old in good health. Some clones in this sample may be carry-over from other donors' samples. CDR3s include the opening cysteine and the closing phenylalanine or tryptophan. The D gene is left open where the match is weak. Size is stated for part of the rows, as once, few or many counts, or as a class when the clone is expanded.

clone size,V gene,D gene,J gene,CDR3 length,CDR3 protein,CDR3 DNA
NA,TRBV5-6,TRBD2,TRBJ2-7,18,CASSRGKVSSGASYEQYF,TGTGCCAGCAGCCGTGGGAAGGTCTCTAGCGGAGCTTCCTACGAGCAGTACTTC
NA,TRBV2,NA,TRBJ2-1,13,CASTRGVGNEQFF,TGTGCCAGCACCAGAGGGGTAGGGAATGAGCAGTTCTTC
NA,TRBV28,NA,TRBJ1-2,16,CASSGGSPQRYYGYTF,TGTGCCAGCAGTGGCGGCTCGCCTCAGCGATACTATGGCTACACCTTC
NA,TRBV28,TRBD2,TRBJ2-3,16,CASSSSISGYTDTQYF,TGTGCCAGCAGTTCTAGTATTAGCGGGTACACAGATACGCAGTATTTT
NA,TRBV11-2,NA,TRBJ2-5,19,CASSSLGRQGAILQETQYF,TGTGCCAGCAGCTCCCTAGGCCGCCAGGGCGCGATTCTCCAAGAGACCCAGTACTTC
NA,TRBV19,NA,TRBJ2-3,13,CASSIALDYTQYF,TGTGCCAGTAGTATAGCGCTGGACTATACGCAGTATTTT
NA,TRBV11-2,NA,TRBJ1-2,13,CASSLGPGYGYTF,TGTGCCAGCAGCTTGGGACCGGGCTATGGCTACACCTTC
NA,TRBV14,TRBD1,TRBJ2-7,15,CASSQRTGDFYEQYF,TGTGCCAGCAGCCAGAGGACAGGGGACTTCTACGAGCAGTACTTC
NA,TRBV4-2,NA,TRBJ1-2,15,CASSPNPTETYGYTF,TGTGCCAGCAGCCCTAACCCGACAGAGACCTATGGCTACACCTTC
NA,TRBV9,TRBD1,TRBJ2-5,13,CASSPTGGQTQYF,TGTGCCAGCAGCCCGACAGGGGGACAGACCCAGTACTTC
NA,TRBV18,NA,TRBJ2-3,15,CASSPTGDGVETQYF,TGTGCCAGCTCACCTACTGGGGATGGGGTTGAAACGCAGTATTTT
NA,TRBV10-3,NA,TRBJ2-3,13,CAISEPGTDTQYF,TGTGCCATCAGTGAACCGGGCACAGATACGCAGTATTTT
NA,TRBV19,TRBD2,TRBJ2-2,15,CASTPGLAGTGELFF,TGTGCCAGTACCCCGGGACTAGCGGGCACCGGGGAGCTGTTTTTT
NA,TRBV19,NA,TRBJ1-5,13,CASSVQGDQPQHF,TGTGCCAGTAGTGTACAGGGTGATCAGCCCCAGCATTTT
NA,TRBV7-2,NA,TRBJ2-3,11,CASSFHPPLKF,TGTGCCAGCAGCTTTCACCCACCACTTAAGTTT
NA,TRBV5-1,NA,TRBJ1-1,15,CASSLFGNGNTEAFF,TGCGCCAGCAGCTTGTTTGGAAACGGGAACACTGAAGCTTTCTTT
once,TRBV7-8,TRBD2,TRBJ2-7,14,CASSFVAGTYEQYF,TGTGCCAGCAGCTTTGTAGCGGGGACATACGAGCAGTACTTC
NA,TRBV5-4,NA,TRBJ1-2,13,CASSLGQSIGYTF,TGTGCCAGCAGCTTGGGTCAAAGCATCGGCTACACCTTC
NA,TRBV7-9,NA,TRBJ1-1,15,CASSLTAGVSTEAFF,TGTGCCAGCAGCTTAACGGCAGGGGTGAGCACTGAAGCTTTCTTT
NA,TRBV7-2,TRBD2,TRBJ2-1,15,CASSRTPPAGVEKFF,TGTGCCAGCAGCCGCACCCCGCCAGCGGGAGTGGAGAAGTTCTTC
NA,TRBV29-1,TRBD2,TRBJ2-1,15,CSVEGTSGRPVEQFF,TGCAGCGTTGAAGGGACTAGCGGGAGGCCCGTTGAGCAGTTCTTC
NA,TRBV19,NA,TRBJ1-2,11,CASSLGNGYTF,TGTGCCAGTTCCCTGGGGAATGGCTACACCTTC
NA,TRBV28,NA,TRBJ2-3,13,CASSSSDRHTQYF,TGTGCCAGCAGTAGCTCGGACAGACATACGCAGTATTTT
NA,TRBV19,TRBD1,TRBJ1-2,15,CASSTPGTGRFGYTF,TGTGCCAGTAGTACCCCCGGGACAGGGAGGTTTGGCTACACCTTC
NA,TRBV29-1,NA,TRBJ1-4,12,CSAGLRGEKLFF,TGCAGCGCGGGGCTCCGAGGTGAAAAACTGTTTTTT
NA,TRBV5-1,NA,TRBJ1-2,16,CASRDAFKGPPYGYTF,TGCGCCAGCAGGGATGCTTTTAAGGGCCCCCCCTATGGCTACACCTTC
once,TRBV5-6,NA,TRBJ2-5,13,CASTAGPWETQYF,TGTGCCAGTACGGCGGGACCTTGGGAGACCCAGTACTTC
NA,TRBV5-4,NA,TRBJ1-1,15,CASSLGQTKGTEAFF,TGTGCCAGCAGCTTGGGACAGACGAAGGGCACTGAAGCTTTCTTT
NA,TRBV6-5,NA,TRBJ2-6,15,CASSRTESGANVLTF,TGTGCCAGCAGCCGGACCGAGTCTGGGGCCAACGTCCTGACTTTC
NA,TRBV27,NA,TRBJ2-2,15,CASSRVGANTGELFF,TGTGCCAGCAGCCGGGTGGGAGCGAACACCGGGGAGCTGTTTTTT
NA,TRBV7-2,TRBD2,TRBJ2-1,16,CASSLGGRSSYNEQFF,TGTGCCAGCAGCTTGGGCGGGAGATCCTCCTACAATGAGCAGTTCTTC
NA,TRBV7-3,NA,TRBJ2-1,12,CASSLTGNEQFF,TGTGCCAGCAGCTTAACCGGAAATGAGCAGTTCTTC
NA,TRBV19,TRBD1,TRBJ1-5,16,CASSIIGGQGYQPQHF,TGTGCCAGTAGTATCATCGGAGGACAGGGGTATCAGCCCCAGCATTTT
NA,TRBV11-3,NA,TRBJ1-2,16,CASSPPGGGGDYGYTF,TGTGCCAGCAGCCCCCCTGGTGGAGGGGGGGACTATGGCTACACCTTC
once,TRBV4-3,TRBD2,TRBJ2-7,14,CASSLHGRGGEQYF,TGCGCCAGCAGCCTGCACGGGAGGGGAGGAGAGCAGTACTTC
NA,TRBV15,TRBD1,TRBJ1-1,15,CATSRGGTENTEAFF,TGTGCCACCAGCAGAGGTGGGACAGAGAACACTGAAGCTTTCTTT
NA,TRBV5-1,NA,TRBJ2-1,15,CASSSTGEAYNEQFF,TGCGCCAGCAGCTCCACAGGGGAGGCCTACAATGAGCAGTTCTTC
NA,TRBV2,NA,TRBJ2-3,14,CASSAPVGADTQYF,TGTGCCAGCAGTGCGCCCGTCGGGGCAGATACGCAGTATTTT
once,TRBV5-1,NA,TRBJ2-3,14,CASSPQGFGDMQYF,TGCGCCAGCAGCCCACAGGGTTTCGGAGATATGCAGTATTTT
NA,TRBV5-1,NA,TRBJ2-5,12,CASSQGRETQYF,TGCGCCAGCAGCCAAGGACGGGAGACCCAGTACTTC
NA,TRBV2,TRBD1,TRBJ2-1,17,CASSGGGTGGTYNEQFF,TGTGCCAGCAGTGGAGGAGGTACAGGGGGTACGTACAATGAGCAGTTCTTC
NA,TRBV5-1,TRBD2,TRBJ2-2,16,CASSLGGSTNTGELFF,TGCGCCAGCAGCTTAGGCGGGAGCACGAACACCGGGGAGCTGTTTTTT
NA,TRBV7-2,TRBD1,TRBJ2-5,13,CASREQGALTQYF,TGTGCCAGCAGGGAACAGGGGGCCTTAACCCAGTACTTC
NA,TRBV29-1,NA,TRBJ2-5,12,CSVNRGTETQYF,TGCAGCGTAAACCGGGGGACGGAGACCCAGTACTTC
NA,TRBV27,TRBD1,TRBJ2-4,14,CASSTDRGKNIQYF,TGTGCCAGCAGTACGGACAGGGGTAAAAACATTCAGTACTTC
once,TRBV28,TRBD2,TRBJ2-1,12,CASRIAGVEQFF,TGTGCCAGCAGAATAGCGGGGGTAGAGCAGTTCTTC
NA,TRBV18,NA,TRBJ2-1,9,CASSPPLLF,TGTGCCAGCTCACCCCCCCTCCTCTTC
few,TRBV19,NA,TRBJ1-1,14,CASIARGLGTEAFF,TGTGCCAGTATCGCCCGTGGCCTGGGTACTGAAGCTTTCTTT
NA,TRBV5-1,NA,TRBJ2-1,16,CASSFYQGTPDNEQFF,TGCGCCAGCAGCTTTTACCAGGGGACGCCAGACAATGAGCAGTTCTTC
NA,TRBV19,NA,TRBJ1-5,16,CASTSFGTRYNQPQHF,TGTGCCAGTACCTCCTTCGGGACACGTTACAATCAGCCCCAGCATTTT